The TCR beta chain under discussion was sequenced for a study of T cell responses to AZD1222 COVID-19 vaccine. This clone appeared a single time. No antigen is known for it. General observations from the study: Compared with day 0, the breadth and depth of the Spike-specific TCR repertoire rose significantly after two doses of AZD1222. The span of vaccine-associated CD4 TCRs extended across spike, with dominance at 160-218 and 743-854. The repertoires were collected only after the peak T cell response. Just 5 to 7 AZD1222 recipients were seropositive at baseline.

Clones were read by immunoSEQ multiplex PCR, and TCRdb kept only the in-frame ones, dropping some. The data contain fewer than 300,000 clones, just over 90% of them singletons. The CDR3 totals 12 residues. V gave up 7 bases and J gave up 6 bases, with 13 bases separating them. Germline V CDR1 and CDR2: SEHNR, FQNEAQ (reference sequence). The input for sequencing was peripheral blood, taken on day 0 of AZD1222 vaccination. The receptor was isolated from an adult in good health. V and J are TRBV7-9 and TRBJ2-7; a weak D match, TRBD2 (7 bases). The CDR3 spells CASTPGGSEQYF. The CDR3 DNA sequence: TGTGCCAGCACCCCGGGGGGCTCCGAGCAGTACTTC.